This T cell receptor (beta chain) was profiled in a study of blood T cell repertoires in COVID-19 (dated by TCRdb to the early 2020s). Context from the whole study: Samples from collaborators originated in the United States, Italy and Spain and spanned both the acute and convalescent phases of COVID-19. The material from the prospective study consisted of cDNA or gDNA derived from T cells, B-cell-depleted T cells, or PBMCs. Subjects who had been exposed to COVID-19, were actively infected with it, or had recovered from it provided the deeply sampled blood TCRbeta repertoires that made up the dataset. A freely available public database, intended as a resource for researchers studying the immune response to SARS-CoV-2, is where the repertoires were released. Samples came from the ongoing ImmuneRACE study (first 160 participants) plus 1,254 subjects from 6 global collaborators. The sample metadata nearly always contained a de-identified subject ID, COVID-19 status, age in years and sex. Where HLA class I and class II types were available, the types were taken from metadata supplied by the sample provider, not from assay-based typing. Paper-wide results and their limitations: The amount of clinical and demographic metadata varied by source and participant and was provided uncurated.

TCRbeta CDR3 regions were amplified from genomic DNA by means of the immunoSEQ Assay, a bias-controlled multiplex PCR. Regarding the original processing steps: The number of nucleated cells in each sample was estimated from the amplification of reference gene primers within the assay. Sequence reads were collapsed and filtered to measure the absolute abundance of every unique TCRbeta CDR3 rearrangement. For each sample, productive Simpson clonality was calculated as the square root of Simpson's diversity index across productive rearrangements. The table was pulled from immuneACCESS by TCRdb, which kept in-frame rearrangements only. Such tables lose some clones; where checked, under half of the loss comes from unresolved V genes, and the rest has no known cause. V and J calls and clone size are given by that table; D and trimming were obtained from the DNA. For this sample there are around 300,000 clones; around 86% appear just once. Approximately 2.5% of the sample goes to the ten largest clones.

In the prospective study, participants were roughly 18 to 100 years old, resided in about two dozen geographic areas of the United States, and were enrolled through a virtual design. To assign participants to cohorts, the prospective study relied on clinical history that participants themselves reported in a screening survey and a study questionnaire. Recovered participants in ImmuneRACE Cohort 3 were defined as having two consecutive negative NP/OP PCR tests, clearance from a healthcare professional, or resolution of symptoms. In the prospective study, whole blood, serum and a nasopharyngeal or oropharyngeal swab were collected from each participant by mobile phlebotomists. Participants in the prospective study had the option to provide additional blood draws and questionnaires over a roughly 2-month period. Prospective study blood samples were shipped either frozen or at room temperature before DNA extraction.

Regarding this clone: This receptor's antigen is unknown. No much larger clone exists at a distance of one base, and base qualities are not known.

The CDR3 contains 15 residues, cysteine and phenylalanine counted. The kept DNA is CDR3 alone, 45 bases in frame from the first base. V is shortened by 1 base, J by 0 bases, and the region joining them spans 10 bases. The germline V gene (reference sequence) sets CDR1 to SEHNR and CDR2 to FQNEAQ. The clonotype comes from a woman aged 18-29 years who had recovered from COVID-19. The V and J segments used are TRBV7-9 and TRBJ2-7; TRBD1 is possibly the D segment (6 matching bases). Material for sequencing was PBMCs or T cells enriched from blood (not recorded which). The CDR3 protein sequence reads: CASSLGTVSSYEQYF. The nucleotide sequence is given as TGTGCCAGCAGCTTAGGGACAGTGAGCTCCTACGAGCAGTACTTC.